This TCR beta chain emerged from a study of blood T cell repertoires in COVID-19. Whole-study context: Specimens from acute and convalescent COVID-19 originated in the United States, Italy and Spain.

This CDR3 region has 16 residues. Germline V lookup: CDR1 LGHNT, CDR2 FRNRAP. V was cut by 0 bases and J by 4 bases, with 15 bases left in between. TCRdb keeps only in-frame clones here, not all; method: immunoSEQ multiplex PCR. The repertoire holds roughly 140,000 clones, with 85% as singletons. In Seattle, patients joined the study during active infection and were tracked longitudinally. The sequenced material came from peripheral blood. The chain links TRBV12-5 to TRBJ1-1; a possible D gene is TRBD1 (5 bases). The sequence was obtained from a woman aged 60-70 years with COVID-19, enrolled during active disease. CDR3 amino acids: CASGLVLRGSVTEAFF. Written as DNA, the CDR3 is TGTGCTAGTGGTTTGGTACTAAGGGGTTCGGTCACTGAAGCTTTCTTT.